This T cell receptor (beta chain) was sequenced for a study of cytomegalovirus exposure and HLA in healthy donors. Amplification used 60 Vbeta primers and 13 Jbeta primers. Measured with immunoSEQ multiplex PCR; TCRdb has only the in-frame clones, and not every one. The sample lists about 200,000 clones; approximately 79% were seen once. Germline loops: CDR1 MDHEN, CDR2 SYDVKM. The CDR3 sequence is 13 residues long. The germline V and J ends were trimmed by 5 bases and 8 bases, with 13 bases remaining between them. Material for sequencing was PBMCs. The chain uses TRBV28 and TRBJ1-3; the D is unclear. The TCR comes from a man aged 50-59 years in good health and CMV-seronegative. The CDR3: CASSLPGRDTIYF. DNA for the CDR3: TGTGCCAGCAGTCTACCCGGGAGGGACACCATATATTTT.